This paragraph covers one T cell receptor (beta chain) sequence. Antigen: not known. This sample was taken from a study of OX40 agonist ivuxolimab in advanced cancers. About the study: The dose-escalation cohort had hepatocellular carcinoma, melanoma, renal cell or head and neck cancer.

General observations from the study: The average count of expanded clones was higher among CD8+ T cells than among CD4+.

This CDR3 spans 14 amino acids. V shed 4 bases, J shed 2 bases, and the junction held 2 bases outside the gene matches. CDR1 is SGHRS, CDR2 YFSETQ, per germline. Anyone with autoimmune disease history or systemic immunosuppression was excluded. TCRdb's table, derived via immunoSEQ multiplex PCR, lists solely in-frame clones and lacks some. The sample has approximately 50,000 clones, 84% seen once. The sample in question was CD4+ or CD8+ T cells sorted from blood, obtained in a trial of the OX40 agonist ivuxolimab. The receptor comes from an adult with an advanced solid tumor such as melanoma, head and neck, liver or kidney cancer. V is TRBV5-1 and J is TRBJ1-5, with 8 bases that match TRBD1. The CDR3: CASSPDRGNQPQHF. The CDR3 DNA reads TGCGCCAGCAGCCCGGACAGGGGCAATCAGCCCCAGCATTTT.